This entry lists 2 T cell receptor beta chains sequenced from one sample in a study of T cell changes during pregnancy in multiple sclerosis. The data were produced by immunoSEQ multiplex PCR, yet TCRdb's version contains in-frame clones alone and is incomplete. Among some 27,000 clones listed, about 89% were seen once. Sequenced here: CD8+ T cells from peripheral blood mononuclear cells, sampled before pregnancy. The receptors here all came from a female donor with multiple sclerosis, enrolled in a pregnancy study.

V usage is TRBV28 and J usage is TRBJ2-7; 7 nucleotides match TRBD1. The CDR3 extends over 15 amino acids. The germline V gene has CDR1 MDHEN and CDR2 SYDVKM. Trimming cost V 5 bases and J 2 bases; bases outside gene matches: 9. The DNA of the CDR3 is TGTGCCAGCAGTGAGTTAGGACAGGTCGCCTACGAGCAGTACTTC. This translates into CASSELGQVAYEQYF.

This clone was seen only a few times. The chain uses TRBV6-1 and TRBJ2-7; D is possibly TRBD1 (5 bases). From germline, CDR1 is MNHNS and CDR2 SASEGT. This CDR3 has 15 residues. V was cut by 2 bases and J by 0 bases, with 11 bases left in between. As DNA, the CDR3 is TGTGCCAGCAGTGAATTAACAGGCAGCTCCTACGAGCAGTACTTC. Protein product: CASSELTGSSYEQYF.